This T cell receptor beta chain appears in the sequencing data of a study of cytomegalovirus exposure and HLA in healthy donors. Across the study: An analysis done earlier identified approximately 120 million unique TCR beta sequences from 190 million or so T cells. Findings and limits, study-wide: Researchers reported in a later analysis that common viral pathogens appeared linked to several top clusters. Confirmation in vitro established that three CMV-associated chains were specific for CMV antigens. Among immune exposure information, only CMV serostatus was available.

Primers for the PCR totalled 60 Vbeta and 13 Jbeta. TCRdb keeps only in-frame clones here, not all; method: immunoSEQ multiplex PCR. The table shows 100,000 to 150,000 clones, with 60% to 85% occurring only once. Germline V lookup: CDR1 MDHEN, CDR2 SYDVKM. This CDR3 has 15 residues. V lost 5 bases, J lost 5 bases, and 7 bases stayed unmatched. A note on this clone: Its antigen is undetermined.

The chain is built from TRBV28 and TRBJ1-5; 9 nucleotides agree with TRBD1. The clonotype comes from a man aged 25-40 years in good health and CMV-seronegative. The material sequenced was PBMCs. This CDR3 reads CASSPRDRVDQPQHF. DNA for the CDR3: TGTGCCAGCAGTCCCCGGGACAGGGTTGATCAGCCCCAGCATTTT.